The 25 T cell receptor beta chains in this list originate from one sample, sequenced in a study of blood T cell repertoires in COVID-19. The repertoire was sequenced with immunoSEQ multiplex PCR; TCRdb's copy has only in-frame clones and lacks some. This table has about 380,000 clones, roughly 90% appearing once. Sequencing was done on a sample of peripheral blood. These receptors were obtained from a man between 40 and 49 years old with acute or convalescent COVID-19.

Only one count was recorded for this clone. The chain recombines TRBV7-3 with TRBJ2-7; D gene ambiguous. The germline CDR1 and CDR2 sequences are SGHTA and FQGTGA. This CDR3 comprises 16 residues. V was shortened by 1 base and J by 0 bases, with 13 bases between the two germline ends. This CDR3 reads CASSLMGTASSYEQYF. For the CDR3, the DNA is TGTGCCAGCAGCTTAATGGGCACTGCGAGCTCCTACGAGCAGTACTTC.

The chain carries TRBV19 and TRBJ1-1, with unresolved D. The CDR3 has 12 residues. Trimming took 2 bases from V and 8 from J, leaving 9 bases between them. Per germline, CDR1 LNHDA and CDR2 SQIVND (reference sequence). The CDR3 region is CASSIPGREAFF. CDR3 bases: TGTGCCAGTAGTATACCGGGGAGGGAAGCTTTCTTT.

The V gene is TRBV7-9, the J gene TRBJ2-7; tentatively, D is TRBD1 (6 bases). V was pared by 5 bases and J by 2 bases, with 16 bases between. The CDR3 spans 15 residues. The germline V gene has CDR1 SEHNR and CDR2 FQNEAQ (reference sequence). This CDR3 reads CASSAKTGRPYEQYF. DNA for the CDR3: TGTGCCAGCAGCGCGAAAACAGGGCGACCCTACGAGCAGTACTTC. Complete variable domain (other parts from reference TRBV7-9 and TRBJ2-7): DTGVSQNPRHKITKRGQNVTFRCDPISEHNRLYWYRQTLGQGPEFLTYFQNEAQLEKSRLLSDRFSAERPKGSFSTLEIQRTEQGDSAMYLCASSAKTGRPYEQYFGPGTRLTVT.

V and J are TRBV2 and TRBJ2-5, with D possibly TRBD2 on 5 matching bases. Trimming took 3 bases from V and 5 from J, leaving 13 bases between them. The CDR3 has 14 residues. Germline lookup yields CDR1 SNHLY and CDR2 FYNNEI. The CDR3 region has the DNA TGTGCCAGCAGTGACCCCGAGGAGGAGGAGACCCAGTACTTC. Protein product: CASSDPEEEETQYF.

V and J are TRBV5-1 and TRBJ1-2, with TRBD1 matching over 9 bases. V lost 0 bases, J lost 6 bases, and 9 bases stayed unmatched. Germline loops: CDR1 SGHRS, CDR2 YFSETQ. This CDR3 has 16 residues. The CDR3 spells CASSLALQGARDGYTF. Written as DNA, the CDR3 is TGCGCCAGCAGCTTGGCTCTACAGGGGGCGCGAGATGGCTACACCTTC. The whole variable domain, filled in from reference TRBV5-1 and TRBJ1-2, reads KAGVTQTPRYLIKTRGQQVTLSCSPISGHRSVSWYQQTPGQGLQFLFEYFSETQRNKGNFPGRFSGRQFSNSRSEMNVSTLELGDSALYLCASSLALQGARDGYTFGSGTRLTVV.

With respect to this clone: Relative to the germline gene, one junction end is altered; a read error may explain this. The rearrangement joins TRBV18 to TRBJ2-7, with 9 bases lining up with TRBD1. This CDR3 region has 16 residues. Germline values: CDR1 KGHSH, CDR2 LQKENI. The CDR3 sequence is CASSPRPGQGLHEQYF. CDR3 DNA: TGTGCCAGCTCGCCACGTCCGGGACAGGGTCTCCACGAGCAGTACTTC.

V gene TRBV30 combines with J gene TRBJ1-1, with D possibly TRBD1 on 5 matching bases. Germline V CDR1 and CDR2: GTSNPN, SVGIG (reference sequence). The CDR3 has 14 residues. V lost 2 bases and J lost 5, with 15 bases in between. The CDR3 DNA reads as TGTGCCTGGAGTCGAAGGGCAGCAGGGACTGAAGCTTTCTTT. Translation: CAWSRRAAGTEAFF.

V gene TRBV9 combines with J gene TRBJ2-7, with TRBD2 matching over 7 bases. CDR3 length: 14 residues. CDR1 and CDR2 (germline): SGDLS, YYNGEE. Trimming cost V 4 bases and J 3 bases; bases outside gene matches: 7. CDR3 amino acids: CASSSGGHNYEQYF. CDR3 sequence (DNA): TGTGCCAGCAGCTCGGGAGGACACAACTACGAGCAGTACTTC.

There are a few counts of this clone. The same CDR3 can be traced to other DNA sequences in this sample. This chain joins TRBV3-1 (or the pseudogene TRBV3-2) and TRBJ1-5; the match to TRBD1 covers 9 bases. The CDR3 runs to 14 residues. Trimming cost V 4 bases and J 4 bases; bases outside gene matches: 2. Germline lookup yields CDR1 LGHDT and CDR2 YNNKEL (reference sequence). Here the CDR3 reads CASSPGTGNQPQHF. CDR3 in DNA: TGTGCCAGCAGCCCCGGGACAGGGAATCAGCCCCAGCATTTT.

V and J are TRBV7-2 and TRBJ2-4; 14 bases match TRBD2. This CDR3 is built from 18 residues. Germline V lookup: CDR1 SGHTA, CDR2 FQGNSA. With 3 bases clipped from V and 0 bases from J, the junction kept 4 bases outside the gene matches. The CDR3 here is CASSLGLAGVLAKNIQYF. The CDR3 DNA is TGTGCCAGCAGCTTGGGACTAGCGGGGGTCCTAGCCAAAAACATTCAGTACTTC. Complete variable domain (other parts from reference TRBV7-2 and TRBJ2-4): GAGVSQSPSNKVTEKGKDVELRCDPISGHTALYWYRQSLGQGLEFLIYFQGNSAPDKSGLPSDRFSAERTGGSVSTLTIQRTQQEDSAVYLCASSLGLAGVLAKNIQYFGAGTRLSVL.

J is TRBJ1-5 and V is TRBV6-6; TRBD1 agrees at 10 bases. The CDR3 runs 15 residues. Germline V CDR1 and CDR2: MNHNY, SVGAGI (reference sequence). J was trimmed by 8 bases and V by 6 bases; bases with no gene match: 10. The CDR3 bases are TGTGCCAGCAGCGGGACAGGGGCGTACCAGGAGCCCCAGCATTTT. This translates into CASSGTGAYQEPQHF.

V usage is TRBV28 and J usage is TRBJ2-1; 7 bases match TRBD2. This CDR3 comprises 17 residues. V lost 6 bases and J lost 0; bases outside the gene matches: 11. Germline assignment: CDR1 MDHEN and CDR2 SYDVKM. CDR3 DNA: TGTGCCAGCAGCCCCGGGGTAGCGGGCTACTCCTACAATGAGCAGTTCTTC. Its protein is CASSPGVAGYSYNEQFF.

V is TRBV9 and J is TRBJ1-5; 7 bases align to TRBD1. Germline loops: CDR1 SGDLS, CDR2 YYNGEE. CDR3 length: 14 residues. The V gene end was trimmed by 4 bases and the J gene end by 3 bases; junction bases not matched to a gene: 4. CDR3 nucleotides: TGTGCCAGCAGCTCAGGGGGTACCAATCAGCCCCAGCATTTT. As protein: CASSSGGTNQPQHF.

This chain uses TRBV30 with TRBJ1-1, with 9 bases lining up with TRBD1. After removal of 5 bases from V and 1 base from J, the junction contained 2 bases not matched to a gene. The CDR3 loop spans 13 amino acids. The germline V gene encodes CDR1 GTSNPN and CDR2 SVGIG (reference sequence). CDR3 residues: CAWGQGPNTEAFF. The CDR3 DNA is TGTGCCTGGGGACAGGGGCCGAACACTGAAGCTTTCTTT.

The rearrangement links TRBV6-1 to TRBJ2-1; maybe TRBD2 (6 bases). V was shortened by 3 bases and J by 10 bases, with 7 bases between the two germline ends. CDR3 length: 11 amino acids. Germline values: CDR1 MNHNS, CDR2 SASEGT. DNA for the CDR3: TGTGCCAGCAGTGACACTAGCGAGCAGTTCTTC. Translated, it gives CASSDTSEQFF.

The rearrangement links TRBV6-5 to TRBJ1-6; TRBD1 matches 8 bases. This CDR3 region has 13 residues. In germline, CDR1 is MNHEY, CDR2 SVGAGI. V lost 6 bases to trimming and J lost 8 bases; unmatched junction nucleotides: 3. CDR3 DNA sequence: TGTGCCAGCAGACAGGGGGTCTATTCACCCCTCCACTTT. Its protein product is CASRQGVYSPLHF.

CDR3 region: CASSVEILSSEQFF. As DNA, the CDR3 is TGTGCCAGCAGCGTAGAAATATTAAGTAGCGAGCAGTTCTTC. The genes are TRBV9 and TRBJ2-1; D unresolved. Trimming cost V 0 bases and J 10 bases, with 14 bases left between them. Germline V lookup: CDR1 SGDLS, CDR2 YYNGEE. The CDR3 spans 14 residues.

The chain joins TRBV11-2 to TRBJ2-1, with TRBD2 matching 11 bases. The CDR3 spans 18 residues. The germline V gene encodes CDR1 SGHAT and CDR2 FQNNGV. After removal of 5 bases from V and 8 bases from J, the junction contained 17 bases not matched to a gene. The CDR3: CASSPIAHLAGGRDEQFF. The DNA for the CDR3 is TGTGCCAGCAGCCCAATAGCCCACTTAGCGGGGGGGCGGGATGAGCAGTTCTTC.

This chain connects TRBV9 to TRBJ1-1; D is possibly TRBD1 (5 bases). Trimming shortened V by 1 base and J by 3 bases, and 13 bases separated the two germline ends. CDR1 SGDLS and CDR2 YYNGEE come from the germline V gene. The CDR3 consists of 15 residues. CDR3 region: CASSVLLGGDTEAFF. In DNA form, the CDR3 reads TGTGCCAGCAGCGTATTGCTGGGAGGGGACACTGAAGCTTTCTTT.

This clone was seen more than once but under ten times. DNA for the CDR3: TGTGCCAGCAGTTCCCGCGAGAGGGCTAGCACAGATACGCAGTATTTT. This translates into CASSSRERASTDTQYF. The chain uses TRBV28 and TRBJ2-3, with D perhaps matching TRBD2 (5 bases). V lost 4 bases and J lost 0, with 14 bases in between. The CDR3 covers 16 residues. Germline V CDR1 and CDR2: MDHEN, SYDVKM.

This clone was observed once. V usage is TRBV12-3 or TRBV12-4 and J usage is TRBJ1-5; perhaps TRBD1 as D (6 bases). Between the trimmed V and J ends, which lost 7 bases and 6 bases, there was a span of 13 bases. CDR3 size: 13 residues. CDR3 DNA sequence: TGTGCCAGCACGGTGGGGGCGGGTCAGCCCCAGCATTTT. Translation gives CASTVGAGQPQHF.

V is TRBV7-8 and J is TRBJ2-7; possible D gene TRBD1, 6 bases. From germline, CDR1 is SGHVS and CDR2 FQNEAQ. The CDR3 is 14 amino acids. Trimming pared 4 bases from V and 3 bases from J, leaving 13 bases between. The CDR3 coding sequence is TGTGCCAGCAGCTACGGGCAGGGGAACTACGAGCAGTACTTC. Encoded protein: CASSYGQGNYEQYF.

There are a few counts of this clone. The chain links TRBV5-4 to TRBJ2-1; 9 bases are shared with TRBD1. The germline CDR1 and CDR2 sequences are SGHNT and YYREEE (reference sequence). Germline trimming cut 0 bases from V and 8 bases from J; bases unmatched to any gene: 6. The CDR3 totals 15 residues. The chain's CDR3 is CASSLEGQGDHEQFF. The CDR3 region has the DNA TGTGCCAGCAGCTTGGAGGGACAGGGAGACCATGAGCAGTTCTTC.

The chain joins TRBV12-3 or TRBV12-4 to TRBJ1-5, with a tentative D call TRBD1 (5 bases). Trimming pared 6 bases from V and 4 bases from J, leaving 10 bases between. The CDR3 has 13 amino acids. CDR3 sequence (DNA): TGTGCCAGCAGGCCGCAGGGAAATCAGCCCCAGCATTTT. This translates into CASRPQGNQPQHF.

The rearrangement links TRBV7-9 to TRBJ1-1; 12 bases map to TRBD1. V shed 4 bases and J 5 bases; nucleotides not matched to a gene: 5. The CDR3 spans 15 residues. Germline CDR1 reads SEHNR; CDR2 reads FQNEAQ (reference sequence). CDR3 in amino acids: CASSSGQGAFTEAFF. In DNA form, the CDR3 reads TGTGCCAGCAGCTCGGGACAGGGGGCTTTTACTGAAGCTTTCTTT.